These 18 T cell receptor beta chains share one sample of origin, sequenced in a study of T cell repertoires in cytomegalovirus infection. Using its own MiXCR run on the reads, TCRdb lists one record per CDR3 protein. The sample consists of about 490,000 distinct CDR3 sequences, about 11% of them appearing once. The sequenced sample consisted of PBMCs. The receptors here all came from a human donor in good health (CMV status not recorded). Some clones in this sample may be carry-over from other donors' samples.

This clonotype was detected many times. This sequence joins TRBV7-6 and TRBJ2-7, with 7 bases aligning to TRBD1. Trimming cost V 4 bases and J 3 bases; bases outside gene matches: 6. Germline-derived CDR1 and CDR2 are SGHVS and FNYEAQ. This CDR3 contains 14 residues. The CDR3 region has the DNA TGTGCCAGCAGCTCATGGGACAGAGACTACGAGCAGTACTTC. It is translated as CASSSWDRDYEQYF.

This clonotype was detected a few times. This rearrangement joins TRBV28 to TRBJ1-3; weak D call: TRBD1 (6 bases). The V gene lost 1 base and the J gene lost 8 bases, with 12 bases spanning the gap. Germline lookup yields CDR1 MDHEN and CDR2 SYDVKM. The CDR3 totals 14 residues. Here the CDR3 reads CASSLSRGGDTIYF. CDR3 coding DNA: TGTGCCAGCAGTTTATCAAGGGGGGGGGACACCATATATTTT.

The sample holds a few counts of this clonotype. This chain uses TRBV29-1 with TRBJ1-1, with D possibly TRBD1 on 5 matching bases. V dropped 6 bases and J dropped 1 base, with 18 bases sitting between them. Germline V gene lookup returns CDR1 SQVTM and CDR2 ANQGSEA. This CDR3 has 15 residues. The CDR3 region is CSVENPRDGNTEAFF. The CDR3 DNA sequence: TGCAGCGTAGAAAACCCTCGGGACGGGAACACTGAAGCTTTCTTT.

This clonotype occurred many times. CDR3 region: CASSELNQPQHF. CDR3 in DNA: TGTGCCAGCAGTGAATTAAATCAGCCCCAGCATTTT. The V gene is TRBV28, the J gene TRBJ1-5; no definite D call. The V end was cut by 5 bases, the J end by 4 bases, with 6 bases between. The CDR3 loop spans 12 amino acids. CDR1 and CDR2 (germline): MDHEN, SYDVKM. The full variable domain, rest sourced from reference TRBV28 and TRBJ1-5, is DVKVTQSSRYLVKRTGEKVFLECVQDMDHENMFWYRQDPGLGLRLIYFSYDVKMKEKGDIPEGYSVSREKKERFSLILESASTNQTSMYLCASSELNQPQHFGDGTRLSIL.

The J gene is TRBJ1-2, the V gene TRBV18, with D unclear. V lost 3 bases and J lost 4, with 12 bases in between. The CDR3 sequence is 14 residues long. CDR1 is KGHSH and CDR2 is LQKENI in the germline V gene. The CDR3 DNA follows: TGTGCCAGCTCACCGGCCGAAGGAGGCTATGGCTACACCTTC. Encoded protein: CASSPAEGGYGYTF.

In its sample, this clonotype was seen many times. The chain carries TRBV7-9 and TRBJ1-4, with 8 bases that match TRBD1. From germline, CDR1 is SEHNR and CDR2 FQNEAQ (reference sequence). The trim removed 0 bases at V and 6 bases at J, leaving 6 bases unmatched. The CDR3 extends over 16 amino acids. The CDR3 is CASSLAVGQGHEKLFF. DNA for the CDR3: TGTGCCAGCAGCTTAGCGGTAGGACAGGGACATGAAAAACTGTTTTTT.

V and J are TRBV28 and TRBJ2-7; 8 bases line up with TRBD1. The V segment lost 8 bases and the J segment 3 bases; nucleotides outside the gene matches: 15. Germline V gene lookup returns CDR1 MDHEN and CDR2 SYDVKM. This CDR3 is 16 amino acids long. The CDR3 coding sequence is TGTGCCAGCCACTCACTTACGGGACAGGCCAACTACGAGCAGTACTTC. Translated, it gives CASHSLTGQANYEQYF.

The V call is TRBV12-3 or TRBV12-4, the J call TRBJ2-5; TRBD1 matches 7 bases. This CDR3 has 13 residues. Trimming took 5 bases from V and 5 from J; bases not matched to a gene: 5. The CDR3 loop reads CASSKGAVETQYF. The DNA for the CDR3 is TGTGCCAGCAGTAAGGGGGCGGTGGAGACCCAGTACTTC.

This clonotype was detected ten times or more. CDR3 amino acids: CASSRGSGRAYEQYF. The CDR3 nucleotides read TGTGCCAGCAGCCGCGGTAGCGGGAGGGCCTACGAGCAGTACTTC. V is TRBV14 and J is TRBJ2-7; 11 bases line up with TRBD2. CDR1 is SGHDN, CDR2 FVKESK, per germline. This CDR3 spans 15 amino acids. V dropped 4 bases and J dropped 2; count of bases not matched to a gene: 4.

This clonotype was counted a few times. V and J are TRBV30 and TRBJ2-1; D remains unclear. CDR3 length equals 11 residues. The germline CDR1 and CDR2 sequences are GTSNPN and SVGIG (reference sequence). Trimming stripped 2 bases from V and 8 bases from J, with 7 bases between. This chain's CDR3 is CAWSLRDEQFF. The CDR3 DNA reads TGTGCCTGGAGTCTACGGGATGAGCAGTTCTTC.

The chain uses TRBV4-1 and TRBJ1-2; tentative D call: TRBD1 (6 bases). The V end was cut by 0 bases, the J end by 8 bases, with 13 bases between. Germline-derived CDR1 and CDR2 are MGHRA and YSYEKL. The CDR3 extends over 14 amino acids. The CDR3 nucleotides read TGCGCCAGCAGCCAAGATTGGGGGCCGGGAGGCTACACCTTC. Translating gives CASSQDWGPGGYTF.

This clonotype turned up a few times. The chain is built from TRBV2 and TRBJ1-6; 7 nucleotides match TRBD1. This CDR3 is 14 amino acids long. CDR1 is SNHLY and CDR2 is FYNNEI in the germline V gene. The V and J ends lost 8 bases and 7 bases, in that order; junction bases with no gene match: 8. CDR3 bases: TGTGCCAGCGGCAGGGACAGCTTCAATTCACCCCTCCACTTT. This gives the protein CASGRDSFNSPLHF.

J is TRBJ1-1 and V is TRBV20-1, with 9 bases lining up with TRBD1. This CDR3 has 14 amino acids. The germline V gene encodes CDR1 DFQATT and CDR2 SNEGSKA (reference sequence). The V and J ends lost 2 bases and 6 bases, in that order; junction bases with no gene match: 7. The CDR3, as DNA: TGCAGTGCTAGACCTACGGACAGGGGACCTGAAGCTTTCTTT. It specifies CSARPTDRGPEAFF.

This clonotype showed up many times. The chain joins TRBV6-1 to TRBJ2-2; TRBD2 matches at 7 bases. Trimming removed 2 bases from V and 5 bases from J; junction bases left unmatched: 8. Germline assignment: CDR1 MNHNS and CDR2 SASEGT. The CDR3 runs 16 residues. In DNA, the CDR3 is TGTGCCAGCAGTGAATATCCAGGGAGGGTTACCGGGGAGCTGTTTTTT. This encodes CASSEYPGRVTGELFF.

Details on this clonotype: One base away lies a much larger clone, so this may be a sequencing read error. The chain employs TRBV9 and TRBJ2-4; D not certain. V was shortened by 0 bases and J by 3 bases, with 13 bases between the two germline ends. The CDR3 sequence is 16 residues long. Germline V gives CDR1 SGDLS, CDR2 YYNGEE. The CDR3 bases are TGTGCCAGCAGCGTAGGGCCTAAAGTAGTCAAAAACATTCAGTACTTC. This translates into CASSVGPKVVKNIQYF.

This sequence joins TRBV28 and TRBJ1-1; D unclear. This CDR3 spans 13 amino acids. The germline CDR1 and CDR2 sequences are MDHEN and SYDVKM. V was pared by 4 bases and J by 8 bases, with 14 bases between. This CDR3 reads CASSWVPGSEAFF. The CDR3 DNA reads as TGTGCCAGCAGTTGGGTACCGGGATCCGAAGCTTTCTTT.

The chain is built from TRBV7-4 and TRBJ2-5; TRBD2 aligns across 8 bases. Trimming at V came to 7 bases and at J to 4 bases, leaving 8 bases not matched to a gene. Germline V CDR1 and CDR2: SGHVT, SQSDAQ. CDR3 length equals 14 residues. The CDR3 protein is CASTTWTSIETQYF. CDR3 sequence (DNA): TGTGCCAGCACCACTTGGACTAGCATAGAGACCCAGTACTTC.

This clonotype was seen repeatedly, ten times or more. The V gene is TRBV7-3, the J gene TRBJ2-7; possibly TRBD1 for D (6 bases). Trimming left V 3 bases short and J 6 bases short, with 12 bases between. Germline V lookup: CDR1 SGHTA, CDR2 FQGTGA. The CDR3 is made up of 13 amino acids. This chain's CDR3 is CASSLGHRGEQYF. The CDR3 nucleotides read TGTGCCAGCAGCTTGGGACACCGCGGCGAGCAGTACTTC.